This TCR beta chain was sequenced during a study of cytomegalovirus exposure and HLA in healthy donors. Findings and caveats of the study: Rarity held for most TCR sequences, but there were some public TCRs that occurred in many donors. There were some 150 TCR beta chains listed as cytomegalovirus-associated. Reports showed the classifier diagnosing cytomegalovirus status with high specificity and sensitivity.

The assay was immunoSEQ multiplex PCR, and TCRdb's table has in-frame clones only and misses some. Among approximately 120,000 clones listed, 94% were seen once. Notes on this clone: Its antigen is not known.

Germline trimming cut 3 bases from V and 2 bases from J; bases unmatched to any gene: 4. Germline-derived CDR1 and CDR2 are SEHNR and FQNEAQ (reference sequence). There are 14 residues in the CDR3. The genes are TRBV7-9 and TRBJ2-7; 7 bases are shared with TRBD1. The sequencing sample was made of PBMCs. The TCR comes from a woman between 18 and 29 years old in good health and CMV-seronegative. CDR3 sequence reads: CASSLGTATYEQYF. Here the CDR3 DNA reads TGTGCCAGCAGCTTGGGGACAGCTACCTACGAGCAGTACTTC. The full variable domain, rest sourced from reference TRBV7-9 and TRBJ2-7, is DTGVSQNPRHKITKRGQNVTFRCDPISEHNRLYWYRQTLGQGPEFLTYFQNEAQLEKSRLLSDRFSAERPKGSFSTLEIQRTEQGDSAMYLCASSLGTATYEQYFGPGTRLTVT.